The 18 T cell receptor beta chains listed next were all sequenced from one sample in a study of cytomegalovirus exposure and HLA in healthy donors. A multiplex PCR was run with 60 Vbeta primers and 13 Jbeta primers. Method: immunoSEQ multiplex PCR; TCRdb's copy keeps in-frame clones and lacks some. This sample yields roughly 49,000 clones, of which roughly four fifths are seen a single time; roughly 2.5% belongs to the top ten. Sequenced input: PBMCs. These receptors were obtained from a boy aged 5 to 17 in good health and CMV-seropositive.

This clone was seen once. Other DNA sequences from this sample encode an identical CDR3 as well. This rearrangement joins TRBV7-9 to TRBJ1-1; D gene uncertain. CDR3 length: 12 amino acids. V lost 6 bases, J lost 4 bases, and 9 bases lay in between. Germline V gene data show CDR1 as SEHNR and CDR2 as FQNEAQ (reference sequence). The CDR3 protein is CASSPGGTEAFF. CDR3 DNA sequence: TGTGCCAGCAGTCCGGGTGGCACTGAAGCTTTCTTT.

The chain is built from TRBV7-6 and TRBJ2-2; D is possibly TRBD1 (5 bases). V was cut by 7 bases and J by 7 bases, with 19 bases left in between. Germline V CDR1 and CDR2: SGHVS, FNYEAQ. The CDR3 loop spans 15 amino acids. The CDR3 loop is CASTPQPGHLGELFF. CDR3 sequence (DNA): TGTGCCAGCACTCCTCAACCTGGACATCTCGGGGAGCTGTTTTTT.

In its sample, this clone was seen a few times. The chain links TRBV29-1 to TRBJ1-5; no clear D. Trimming shortened V by 4 bases and J by 9 bases, and 7 bases separated the two germline ends. CDR3 length: 10 residues. The V gene's germline CDR1 is SQVTM and CDR2 ANQGSEA. CDR3 in DNA: TGCAGCGTTGTGGGAGGGCCCCAGCATTTT. As protein: CSVVGGPQHF.

The CDR3 is CAISVAASNEKLFF. The CDR3 coding sequence is TGTGCCATCAGTGTTGCGGCCTCGAATGAAAAACTGTTTTTT. The V call is TRBV10-3, the J call TRBJ1-4; D is undetermined. The V gene lost 4 bases and the J gene lost 5 bases, with 11 bases spanning the gap. Germline V gives CDR1 ENHRY, CDR2 SYGVKD. This CDR3 contains 14 residues.

The chain links TRBV19 to TRBJ2-2; D gene uncertain. With 10 bases removed from V and 5 bases from J, the gap between germline ends came to 17 bases. This CDR3 spans 14 amino acids. Germline V gene data show CDR1 as LNHDA and CDR2 as SQIVND (reference sequence). CDR3 in amino acids: CATLPRVATGELFF. The CDR3 DNA reads TGTGCCACTCTTCCCCGGGTGGCAACCGGGGAGCTGTTTTTT.

The chain combines TRBV2 with TRBJ1-1; D not certain. CDR3 size: 13 residues. CDR1 is SNHLY and CDR2 is FYNNEI in the germline V gene. Trimming left V 5 bases short and J 5 bases short, with 12 bases between. CDR3 sequence: CASSPLTSTEAFF. DNA of the CDR3: TGTGCCAGCAGTCCTCTCACCAGTACTGAAGCTTTCTTT.

This chain connects TRBV5-4 to TRBJ2-5; 7 positions agree with TRBD2. In germline, CDR1 is SGHNT, CDR2 YYREEE (reference sequence). The J segment lost 10 bases and the V segment lost 4 bases, leaving 7 bases of the junction unmatched. The CDR3 sequence is 12 residues long. The CDR3 region is CASSGGDYLQYF. Here the CDR3 DNA reads TGTGCCAGCAGCGGGGGGGACTATCTCCAGTACTTC.

The rearrangement uses TRBV9 and TRBJ2-3; possible D gene TRBD2, 5 bases. The CDR3 has 16 amino acids. V dropped 2 bases and J dropped 0 bases, with 13 bases sitting between them. The germline V gene has CDR1 SGDLS and CDR2 YYNGEE. The CDR3 is CASSVRRDPSTDTQYF. The CDR3 DNA follows: TGTGCCAGCAGCGTCCGCCGGGATCCTAGCACAGATACGCAGTATTTT. Supplemented by reference TRBV9 and TRBJ2-3, the full variable domain reads DSGVTQTPKHLITATGQRVTLRCSPRSGDLSVYWYQQSLDQGLQFLIQYYNGEERAKGNILERFSAQQFPDLHSELNLSSLELGDSALYFCASSVRRDPSTDTQYFGPGTRLTVL.

The chain uses TRBV6-1 and TRBJ1-2; weak D call: TRBD1 (5 bases). The CDR3 runs 12 residues. Between the trimmed V and J ends, which lost 4 bases and 8 bases, there was a span of 11 bases. Looked up from germline, CDR1 is MNHNS and CDR2 is SASEGT. For the CDR3, the DNA is TGTGCCAGCAGTGCCAGGGTTCGGGGCTACACCTTC. This translates into CASSARVRGYTF.

This chain connects TRBV5-8 to TRBJ1-4; D is unresolved. Germline CDR1 reads SGHTS; CDR2 reads YDEGEE. The CDR3 has 15 residues. V lost 3 bases to trimming and J lost 7 bases, with 16 bases between them. CDR3 nucleotide sequence: TGTGCCAGCAGCTACGAGACCGCCTCGGGTGAAAAACTGTTTTTT. Residues: CASSYETASGEKLFF.

The V and J genes are TRBV7-2 and TRBJ1-2, with D uncertain. In germline, CDR1 is SGHTA, CDR2 FQGNSA. V gave up 0 bases and J gave up 6 bases, with 17 bases separating them. The CDR3 spans 16 residues. Written as DNA, the CDR3 is TGTGCCAGCAGCTTAGCGCCCAATTATTCCCCAGATGGCTACACCTTC. It encodes CASSLAPNYSPDGYTF.

The rearrangement joins TRBV7-6 to TRBJ2-5, with D tentatively TRBD1 (6 bases). The germline gives CDR1 SGHVS, CDR2 FNYEAQ. The CDR3 totals 15 residues. The ends were cut back, 5 bases at V and 4 bases at J, with 17 bases in the middle. The CDR3 DNA reads as TGTGCCAGCAGCGCCTTTCTGGGGGCCAGAGAGACCCAGTACTTC. Translation gives CASSAFLGARETQYF.

This clone was recorded only once. The chain uses TRBV5-1 and TRBJ1-1, with D tentatively TRBD1 (5 bases). CDR3 size: 13 residues. The V and J ends lost 4 bases and 4 bases respectively, with 11 bases between them. Germline CDR1 and CDR2: SGHRS and YFSETQ. The chain's CDR3 is CASSLNGGTEAFF. CDR3 nucleotide sequence: TGCGCCAGCAGCCTAAACGGGGGCACTGAAGCTTTCTTT.

This chain joins TRBV7-9 and TRBJ1-5; a possible D gene is TRBD1 (5 bases). The CDR3 contains 15 residues. V lost 3 bases and J 6 bases, leaving 15 bases between the germline ends. Germline lookup yields CDR1 SEHNR and CDR2 FQNEAQ (reference sequence). CDR3 region: CASSLGDLHAQPQHF. CDR3 nucleotides: TGTGCCAGCAGCTTGGGGGACTTACACGCTCAGCCCCAGCATTTT.

V and J are TRBV7-6 and TRBJ1-4; 7 positions agree with TRBD1. Germline CDR1 and CDR2: SGHVS and FNYEAQ. The CDR3 is made up of 14 amino acids. V dropped 7 bases and J dropped 7; count of bases not matched to a gene: 9. This CDR3 reads CASTRGGQPEKLFF. As DNA, the CDR3 is TGTGCCAGCACCCGGGGGGGACAGCCTGAAAAACTGTTTTTT.

The CDR3 nucleotides read TGCGCCAGCAGCCAAACGGAAGTAGAAGGGGGACCCTATGGCTACACCTTC. Protein sequence: CASSQTEVEGGPYGYTF. The V and J genes are TRBV4-1 and TRBJ1-2, with D perhaps TRBD1 (6 bases). This CDR3 comprises 17 residues. Germline V gene lookup returns CDR1 MGHRA and CDR2 YSYEKL. V shed 2 bases and J shed 4 bases, with 20 bases lying between them.

This chain uses TRBV29-1 with TRBJ1-2; TRBD1 might be the D (6 bases). The CDR3 sequence is 11 residues long. Between the trimmed V and J ends, which lost 6 bases and 7 bases, there was a span of 12 bases. Germline CDR1 SQVTM, CDR2 ANQGSEA. Written as DNA, the CDR3 is TGCAGCGTGGGGGCGGCCTCTGGCTACACCTTC. This sequence encodes CSVGAASGYTF. The full variable domain, in which reference TRBV29-1 and TRBJ1-2 provide the parts outside the CDR3, is SAVISQKPSRDICQRGTSLTIQCQVDSQVTMMFWYRQQPGQSLTLIATANQGSEATYESGFVIDKFPISRPNLTFSTLTVSNMSPEDSSIYLCSVGAASGYTFGSGTRLTVV.

This clone was seen a handful of times. The rearrangement joins TRBV6-5 to TRBJ1-1; D is possibly TRBD1 (6 bases). The V end was cut by 2 bases, the J end by 1 base, with 8 bases between. Looked up from germline, CDR1 is MNHEY and CDR2 is SVGAGI. This CDR3 comprises 14 residues. The CDR3, as DNA: TGTGCCAGCAGTTACGCACAGGGGAACACTGAAGCTTTCTTT. Protein: CASSYAQGNTEAFF.